This T cell receptor (beta chain) stems from a study of blood T cell repertoires in COVID-19. Recruitment covered about two dozen US areas and drew participants whose ages spanned about 18 to 100 years. Categorization into cohorts depended on clinical history that participants reported. CDR3 length: 16 amino acids. The germline V gene encodes CDR1 MGHDK and CDR2 SYGVNS. Trimming removed 0 bases at V and 6 bases at J, with 16 bases between. Under the authors' procedure: Reference gene primer amplification gave nucleated cell count estimates. This table comes from immunoSEQ multiplex PCR, and its TCRdb copy is limited to in-frame clones, with some not included. That table supplies the V and J calls and clone size; D and trimming were determined from the DNA. The sample carries 250,000 or so clones, nearly 90% recorded once. This clone was recorded only once.

Sequenced material: PBMCs or T cells enriched from blood (not recorded which). The J gene is TRBJ2-3, the V gene TRBV25-1; D is perhaps TRBD2 (5 bases). The TCR was taken from a man aged 30-40 years who had recovered from COVID-19. The CDR3 nucleotides are TGTGCCAGCAGTGAATATTTGACGGGAACTGGGGATACGCAGTATTTT. Its translation is CASSEYLTGTGDTQYF.